This T cell receptor (beta chain) is drawn from a study of T-cell memory formation after mild COVID-19. About the study: Largely donor-specific sequence clusters came from two donors.

This clonotype was seen a few times. As yet, its antigen is unknown. TCRdb ran MiXCR on the 5' RACE reads and lists one entry per CDR3 protein. The data show 300,000 to 400,000 distinct CDR3 sequences, around 13% seen once. Notes on the study in general: The main location of contracting CD4+ clones was CM and EM, and that of contracting CD8+ clones was EMRA. Clones that contracted from day 15 to 85 had balanced CD4/CD8; later expanders were CD4+ biased.

The TCR was taken from a man younger than 30 who had mild COVID-19 (a few samples of this study predate the infection). Cell type and time point are not known. Sequenced material: PBMCs or a T cell subset sorted from them (not recorded which).

The CDR3 is CASSMGRWGGELFF. CDR3 nucleotide sequence: TGTGCCAGCAGCATGGGCCGGTGGGGCGGGGAGCTGTTTTTT. The chain links TRBV5-6 to TRBJ2-2; D is unclear. Trimming pared 4 bases from V and 7 bases from J, leaving 14 bases between. The CDR3 extends over 14 amino acids. The germline gives CDR1 SGHDT, CDR2 YYEEEE.